This TCR beta chain originates from a study of beta chain features in type 1 diabetes. Study-wide results and caveats: Unsettled here was the matter of whether HLA type influences TCRB rearrangement. Researchers report that Type 1 diabetes patients had moderately but significantly shorter TCRB CDR3s across all four CD4+ subsets.

Of the isolated RNA, all was reverse transcribed, and so the sequenced material was expressed TCRB transcripts. The table came from immunoSEQ multiplex PCR; TCRdb's copy has only in-frame clones and leaves some out. The sample shows 200,000 to 300,000 clones, roughly a tenth of them seen only once. Every single donor gave one heparinised blood draw, and these averaged about 110 mL. Researchers reported sorting CD4+ naive, central memory, regulatory and stem cell-like memory cells via CD45RO/CCR7/CD25/CD127/CD95/CD27. CDR1 is SGDLS, CDR2 YYNGEE, per germline. Between the trimmed V and J ends, which lost 3 bases and 3 bases, there was a span of 10 bases. The CDR3 is 15 residues long. In its sample, this clone was seen a few times. Its target is not known.

The source material was naive CD4+ T cells from blood. This receptor was obtained from a man aged 25 to 40 with type 1 diabetes. This chain uses TRBV9 with TRBJ1-6; possible D gene TRBD1, 5 bases. For the CDR3, the DNA is TGTGCCAGCAGCGCTCAGGGATTCTATAATTCACCCCTCCACTTT. It encodes CASSAQGFYNSPLHF. The variable domain in full, completed from reference TRBV9 and TRBJ1-6, reads DSGVTQTPKHLITATGQRVTLRCSPRSGDLSVYWYQQSLDQGLQFLIQYYNGEERAKGNILERFSAQQFPDLHSELNLSSLELGDSALYFCASSAQGFYNSPLHFGNGTRLTVT.